The 26 T cell receptor beta chains below all came from one sample that was sequenced in a study of blood T cells in healthy people across ages. Alongside a J-beta primer mix, a sample-barcoded 5' primer served in a second PCR lasting roughly 6 to 12 cycles. MiXCR, applied by TCRdb to the 5' RACE reads, yields one record per CDR3 protein. The sample shows 1.5 million to 2 million distinct CDR3 sequences, about 35% of them seen only once. What was sequenced was blood. The receptor set was obtained from a woman in her 30s in good health.

The rearrangement joins TRBV18 to TRBJ2-1; D is unclear. Per the germline V gene, CDR1 is KGHSH and CDR2 is LQKENI. This CDR3 region has 15 residues. The ends were cut back, 4 bases at V and 5 bases at J, with 15 bases in the middle. CDR3 nucleotide sequence: TGTGCCAGCTCACTCAGTCGGCGCATTGACAATGAGCAGTTCTTC. Its translation is CASSLSRRIDNEQFF.

This clonotype showed up just a few times. The chain is built from TRBV6-1 and TRBJ1-2, with D possibly being TRBD1 (6 bases). The CDR3 sequence is 14 residues long. Trimming left V 1 base short and J 8 bases short, with 14 bases between. The germline CDR1 and CDR2 sequences are MNHNS and SASEGT. The CDR3 sequence: CASSEVPGVGGYTF. For the CDR3, the DNA is TGTGCCAGCAGTGAAGTTCCAGGGGTCGGGGGCTACACCTTC.

This chain connects TRBV3-1 to TRBJ2-1; D not certain. Deletions cut 5 bases from V and 2 bases from J, with 16 bases between. This CDR3 spans 16 amino acids. Germline CDR1 and CDR2: LGHDT and YNNKEL (reference sequence). CDR3 residues: CASSIRTASAYNEQFF. The CDR3 DNA follows: TGTGCCAGCAGCATCCGGACGGCGTCCGCCTACAATGAGCAGTTCTTC.

This clonotype was found a few times. This rearrangement joins TRBV20-1 to TRBJ2-5; 9 bases align to TRBD2. The CDR3 covers 14 residues. Trimming cost V 0 bases and J 11 bases; bases outside gene matches: 10. Germline CDR1 is DFQATT and CDR2 is SNEGSKA (reference sequence). CDR3 sequence: CSARDAAGGPQQYF. The DNA for the CDR3 is TGCAGTGCTAGAGATGCGGCGGGGGGGCCCCAGCAGTACTTC.

This clonotype was found a few times. The V call is TRBV24-1, the J call TRBJ2-1; 15 bases are a match to TRBD2. The CDR3 is made up of 15 amino acids. Trimming at V came to 9 bases and at J to 9 bases, leaving 8 bases not matched to a gene. Germline values: CDR1 KGHDR, CDR2 SFDVKD. The CDR3 loop reads CATGGGLAGGGEQFF. The CDR3 nucleotides are TGTGCCACCGGGGGGGGACTAGCGGGAGGTGGTGAGCAGTTCTTC.

There are a few counts of this clonotype. The genes are TRBV6-1 and TRBJ2-4; the D is unclear. The CDR3 has 13 residues. The germline V gene encodes CDR1 MNHNS and CDR2 SASEGT. V was pared by 10 bases and J by 0 bases, with 10 bases between. The CDR3 region is CATLDLAKNIQYF. The CDR3 region has the DNA TGTGCCACCCTGGACCTAGCCAAAAACATTCAGTACTTC.

The gene calls are TRBV28 and TRBJ1-2; weak D call: TRBD1 (6 bases). Germline assignment: CDR1 MDHEN and CDR2 SYDVKM. Deletions cut 5 bases from V and 4 bases from J, with 14 bases between. The CDR3 extends over 14 amino acids. The CDR3 nucleotides are TGTGCCAGCAGTCTCGTACAGGGCCCCTATGGCTACACCTTC. Protein: CASSLVQGPYGYTF.

There are many counts of this clonotype. Relative to the germline gene, one junction end is altered; a read error may explain this. The chain joins TRBV5-1 to TRBJ2-7; perhaps TRBD1 as D (6 bases). Germline assignment: CDR1 SGHRS and CDR2 YFSETQ. This CDR3 is built from 15 residues. The CDR3 DNA reads TGTGCCAGCAGCTTAGGTCAGGGGAGCTCCTACGAGCAGTACTTC. Residues: CASSLGQGSSYEQYF. Based on the CDR3 plus reference TRBV5-1 and TRBJ2-7, the full variable domain is KAGVTQTPRYLIKTRGQQVTLSCSPISGHRSVSWYQQTPGQGLQFLFEYFSETQRNKGNFPGRFSGRQFSNSRSEMNVSTLELGDSALYLCASSLGQGSSYEQYFGPGTRLTVT.

The genes are TRBV20-1 and TRBJ2-1; TRBD2 matches at 10 bases. The CDR3 has 16 amino acids. Per germline, CDR1 DFQATT and CDR2 SNEGSKA (reference sequence). With V trimmed by 3 bases and J by 0 bases, 5 bases remained unmatched. The DNA of the CDR3 is TGCAGTGCTAGTTCGGCTAGCGGGAGCTCCTACAATGAGCAGTTCTTC. Protein sequence: CSASSASGSSYNEQFF.

This clonotype occurred a few times. The chain combines TRBV4-1 with TRBJ2-7; the match to TRBD2 covers 15 bases. The CDR3 is made up of 18 amino acids. The V gene end was trimmed by 5 bases and the J gene end by 2 bases; junction bases not matched to a gene: 10. The germline V gene has CDR1 MGHRA and CDR2 YSYEKL. CDR3 DNA sequence: TGCGCCAGCAGCTCTCTTTTGGGACTAGCGGGGGGACCCTACGAGCAGTACTTC. Translating gives CASSSLLGLAGGPYEQYF.

The genes are TRBV5-1 and TRBJ2-2, with D maybe TRBD1 (6 bases). Germline CDR1 and CDR2: SGHRS and YFSETQ. This CDR3 spans 18 amino acids. The V end was cut by 1 base, the J end by 0 bases, with 16 bases between. The CDR3 DNA sequence: TGCGCCAGCAGCTTGAGGGGACATCCGACATCGAACACCGGGGAGCTGTTTTTT. It yields the protein CASSLRGHPTSNTGELFF.

The J gene is TRBJ2-1, the V gene TRBV5-1; 7 positions match TRBD2. Germline V lookup: CDR1 SGHRS, CDR2 YFSETQ. The CDR3 totals 15 residues. V lost 0 bases and J lost 5; bases outside the gene matches: 5. This chain's CDR3 is CASSLGGDYHNEQFF. The CDR3 DNA sequence: TGCGCCAGCAGCTTGGGAGGGGACTACCACAATGAGCAGTTCTTC.

The chain combines TRBV5-1 with TRBJ2-5; 8 bases fit TRBD1. Trimming at V came to 4 bases and at J to 4 bases, leaving 6 bases not matched to a gene. The CDR3 length is 14 residues. CDR1 is SGHRS and CDR2 is YFSETQ in the germline V gene. The CDR3 is CASSGQGTAETQYF. DNA for the CDR3: TGCGCCAGCAGCGGACAGGGAACCGCAGAGACCCAGTACTTC.

This chain links TRBV2 with TRBJ2-1, with TRBD2 as a possible D gene (6 bases). The V end lost 7 bases, the J end lost 7 bases, and 14 bases lay between the germline ends. The germline V gene encodes CDR1 SNHLY and CDR2 FYNNEI. The CDR3 loop spans 13 amino acids. The CDR3 nucleotides are TGTGCCAGCAAGAGAGCTAGCGTTAATGAGCAGTTCTTC. As protein: CASKRASVNEQFF.

Worth noting for this clonotype: Being one base from a much bigger clone, this may be a read error. The CDR3 reads CASGPGLATEQYF. The CDR3 coding sequence is TGTGCCAGCGGCCCTGGACTAGCCACCGAGCAGTACTTC. The gene calls are TRBV9 and TRBJ2-7; TRBD2 aligns across 8 bases. With 7 bases clipped from V and 6 bases from J, the junction kept 9 bases outside the gene matches. Germline loops: CDR1 SGDLS, CDR2 YYNGEE. The CDR3 extends over 13 amino acids.

Points on this clonotype: One end of the junction is discordant with germline, which a read error may explain. This chain links TRBV18 with TRBJ2-5; D is possibly TRBD2 (6 bases). The germline V gene has CDR1 KGHSH and CDR2 LQKENI. The CDR3 has 13 residues. As DNA, the CDR3 is TGTGCCGGCTCACCACCGGGGGTAGAGACCCAGTACTTC. Encoded protein: CAGSPPGVETQYF.

This clonotype has only a few counts. The chain carries TRBV11-2 and TRBJ2-7; D is uncertain. The CDR3 runs to 15 residues. In germline, CDR1 is SGHAT, CDR2 FQNNGV. Trimming took 1 base from V and 0 from J, leaving 10 bases between them. As DNA, the CDR3 is TGTGCCAGCAGCTTAGGCCTCGGCAGCTCCTACGAGCAGTACTTC. Its protein is CASSLGLGSSYEQYF.

V is TRBV12-3 or TRBV12-4 and J is TRBJ2-1, with D possibly being TRBD2 (6 bases). The CDR3 has 15 residues. The germline V and J ends were trimmed by 10 bases and 0 bases, with 16 bases remaining between them. The CDR3 reads CATTAGRSSYNEQFF. The CDR3 DNA follows: TGTGCCACTACAGCTGGGAGGAGCTCCTACAATGAGCAGTTCTTC.

The chain carries TRBV18 and TRBJ1-2, with D possibly TRBD1 on 6 matching bases. The CDR3 covers 15 residues. The germline V and J ends were trimmed by 0 bases and 7 bases, with 15 bases remaining between them. Germline values: CDR1 KGHSH, CDR2 LQKENI. CDR3 region: CASSPPNRVVGGYTF. CDR3 DNA: TGTGCCAGCTCACCACCGAACAGGGTAGTAGGTGGCTACACCTTC.

The chain combines TRBV5-6 with TRBJ2-3, with 7 bases fitting TRBD2. The V gene's germline CDR1 is SGHDT and CDR2 YYEEEE. The junction had 11 bases not matched to a gene; V was cut back by 7 bases and J by 0 bases. There are 16 residues in the CDR3. The CDR3 DNA sequence: TGTGCCAGCGACTACAGCGGGGCAAGAAGCACAGATACGCAGTATTTT. Its protein product is CASDYSGARSTDTQYF.

Notes on this clonotype: A much larger clone differs from this one at a single base, so this may be a read error. The CDR3 DNA reads as TGTGCCAGCAGTTTAGGGCCATTGACGGGGGCCAACGTCCCGACTTTC. Translating gives CASSLGPLTGANVPTF. The chain links TRBV12-3 or TRBV12-4 to TRBJ2-6; either TRBD1 or TRBD2 may supply D (6 bases each). The CDR3 extends over 16 amino acids.

There are many counts of this clonotype. The chain combines TRBV12-3 or TRBV12-4 with TRBJ2-3; the match to TRBD2 covers 12 bases. The CDR3 covers 17 residues. The V gene end was trimmed by 5 bases and the J gene end by 6 bases; junction bases not matched to a gene: 12. The CDR3 loop reads CASSPGLAGPGADTQYF. CDR3 DNA sequence: TGTGCCAGCAGTCCAGGACTAGCGGGGCCCGGTGCCGATACGCAGTATTTT.

The genes are TRBV20-1 and TRBJ2-5; D possibly matches TRBD1 or TRBD2 (5 bases each). The CDR3 totals 13 residues. V gave up 0 bases and J gave up 5 bases, with 10 bases separating them. Germline V gene sequence: CDR1 DFQATT, CDR2 SNEGSKA (reference sequence). This CDR3 reads CSAREPGPETQYF. In nucleotides, the CDR3 is TGCAGTGCTAGAGAGCCGGGGCCGGAGACCCAGTACTTC.

This chain joins TRBV5-1 and TRBJ2-3, with TRBD2 identical over 12 bases. The J segment lost 6 bases and the V segment lost 4 bases, leaving 12 bases of the junction unmatched. Germline CDR1 and CDR2: SGHRS and YFSETQ. The CDR3 covers 17 residues. The CDR3 sequence is CASSHLTTSGRGDTQYF. CDR3 in DNA: TGCGCCAGCAGCCACTTGACGACTAGCGGGAGAGGGGATACGCAGTATTTT.

DNA for the CDR3: TGTGCCAGTAGTATTGGAGACCATGGCTACACCTTC. Translation gives CASSIGDHGYTF. The genes are TRBV19 and TRBJ1-2; D ambiguous. The V and J ends lost 3 bases and 6 bases respectively, with 8 bases between them. Germline CDR1 reads LNHDA; CDR2 reads SQIVND (reference sequence). This CDR3 is 12 amino acids long.

The sample holds a few counts of this clonotype. The rearrangement links TRBV4-1 to TRBJ1-4; D is ambiguous. Germline values: CDR1 MGHRA, CDR2 YSYEKL. The CDR3 runs 16 residues. V gave up 0 bases and J gave up 8 bases, with 16 bases separating them. In DNA, the CDR3 is TGCGCCAGCAGCCAAGAACAACGTCCGAGGGAGGAAAAACTGTTTTTT. It specifies CASSQEQRPREEKLFF.